This entry lists 11 T cell receptor beta chains sequenced from one sample in a study of response to subunit inactivated influenza vaccine. TCRdb fed the RT-PCR reads into MiXCR, producing one record per CDR3 protein. The sample records a few hundred thousand distinct CDR3 sequences, around a fifth being singletons. Specimen: PBMCs from blood, collected roughly 20 months after vaccination. The receptors here all came from a man aged 50 to 75 who received an inactivated influenza vaccine.

This clonotype has a handful of counts. This sequence joins TRBV5-1 and TRBJ1-6; D not resolved. Trimming pared 0 bases from V and 3 bases from J, leaving 13 bases between. The germline gives CDR1 SGHRS, CDR2 YFSETQ. The CDR3 spans 17 residues. CDR3 DNA sequence: TGCGCCAGCAGCTTGGTTGGCAGAAGAGTCTATAATTCACCCCTCCACTTT. This sequence encodes CASSLVGRRVYNSPLHF.

This clonotype was seen repeatedly, ten times or more. The V gene is TRBV11-2, the J gene TRBJ2-5; D uncertain. Germline assignment: CDR1 SGHAT and CDR2 FQNNGV. With 5 bases removed from V and 5 bases from J, the gap between germline ends came to 6 bases. This CDR3 has 11 amino acids. The CDR3, as DNA: TGTGCCAGCAGCCGCCTGGAGACCCAGTACTTC. This codes for CASSRLETQYF.

CDR3 sequence (DNA): TGTGCCAGCAGCTGGGACAGCGATGGAGGCTACACCTTC. Translating it yields CASSWDSDGGYTF. The chain is built from TRBV7-9 and TRBJ1-2; 7 positions agree with TRBD1. Germline CDR1 and CDR2: SEHNR and FQNEAQ (reference sequence). CDR3 length equals 13 residues. The V and J ends lost 4 bases and 8 bases, in that order; junction bases with no gene match: 7. Complete variable domain (other parts from reference TRBV7-9 and TRBJ1-2): DTGVSQNPRHKITKRGQNVTFRCDPISEHNRLYWYRQTLGQGPEFLTYFQNEAQLEKSRLLSDRFSAERPKGSFSTLEIQRTEQGDSAMYLCASSWDSDGGYTFGSGTRLTVV.

V usage is TRBV28 and J usage is TRBJ1-2, with TRBD1 as a possible D gene (6 bases). The CDR3 contains 15 residues. Trimming pared 2 bases from V and 0 bases from J, leaving 10 bases between. From germline, CDR1 is MDHEN and CDR2 SYDVKM. The CDR3 DNA reads TGTGCCAGCAGTTTAACAGGGCGAACTAACTATGGCTACACCTTC. Amino acids: CASSLTGRTNYGYTF.

This chain's CDR3 is CASTEYSGEPWNEQFF. The CDR3 DNA follows: TGTGCCAGTACTGAATATAGCGGGGAACCCTGGAATGAGCAGTTCTTC. V gene TRBV19 combines with J gene TRBJ2-1, with 8 bases fitting TRBD2. V was pared by 7 bases and J by 7 bases, with 15 bases of the junction left unmatched. The CDR3 covers 16 residues. The germline CDR1 and CDR2 sequences are LNHDA and SQIVND (reference sequence).

This clonotype was detected only a few times. This chain connects TRBV30 to TRBJ1-5, with unresolved D. V was cut by 8 bases and J by 5 bases, with 16 bases left in between. The CDR3 spans 13 residues. Germline lookup yields CDR1 GTSNPN and CDR2 SVGIG (reference sequence). CDR3 coding DNA: TGTGCCGCACACTCAGTCGGACATCAGCCCCAGCATTTT. Amino acid sequence: CAAHSVGHQPQHF.

This clonotype has a handful of counts. One junction end disagrees with the germline gene, perhaps due to a read error. This sequence joins TRBV4-3 and TRBJ2-2, with D possibly being TRBD2 (6 bases). Germline V gene data show CDR1 as LGHNA and CDR2 as YSLEER. There are 18 residues in the CDR3. The chain's CDR3 is CASSQVLATRSVPGELFF. Here the CDR3 DNA reads TGCGCCAGCAGCCAGGTTCTCGCGACTAGATCGGTGCCCGGGGAGCTATTTTTT.

A word on this clonotype: One end of the junction is discordant with germline, which a read error may explain. The V gene is TRBV3-1, the J gene TRBJ2-1; 7 bases map to TRBD1. This CDR3 is built from 17 residues. Germline V gives CDR1 LGHDT, CDR2 YNNKEL (reference sequence). The CDR3 region is CASSEDWTGSSYNEQFF. Here the CDR3 DNA reads TGTGCCAGCAGCGAAGATTGGACAGGTAGCTCCTACAATGAGCAGTTCTTC.

The sample holds a few counts of this clonotype. The CDR3 protein is CASSGDSSQETQYF. CDR3 sequence (DNA): TGTGCCAGCAGTGGGGACAGCTCCCAAGAGACCCAGTACTTC. The J gene is TRBJ2-5, the V gene TRBV12-3 or TRBV12-4, with TRBD1 identical over 7 bases. The CDR3 length is 14 residues. J lost 1 base, V lost 5 bases, and 4 bases had no gene match.

This clonotype was detected a few times. This chain uses TRBV30 with TRBJ2-1; D not resolved. Germline values: CDR1 GTSNPN, CDR2 SVGIG (reference sequence). V lost 4 bases and J 0 bases, leaving 13 bases between the germline ends. This CDR3 has 15 amino acids. The CDR3 loop reads CAWNPGDRSYNEQFF. DNA for the CDR3: TGTGCCTGGAACCCGGGCGATCGCTCCTACAATGAGCAGTTCTTC.

This clonotype was counted a few times. V usage is TRBV5-1 and J usage is TRBJ1-4; D is perhaps TRBD1 (6 bases). Looked up from germline, CDR1 is SGHRS and CDR2 is YFSETQ. Trimming removed 3 bases from V and 5 bases from J, with 8 bases in between. The CDR3 spans 13 residues. CDR3 sequence (DNA): TGCGCCAGCAGCTACGGACAGAATGAAAAACTGTTTTTT. Its translation is CASSYGQNEKLFF. The full variable domain, completed using reference TRBV5-1 and TRBJ1-4, is KAGVTQTPRYLIKTRGQQVTLSCSPISGHRSVSWYQQTPGQGLQFLFEYFSETQRNKGNFPGRFSGRQFSNSRSEMNVSTLELGDSALYLCASSYGQNEKLFFGSGTQLSVL.